This passage covers 18 T cell receptor beta chains from one sample sequenced in a study of blood T cells in healthy people across ages. Primed by a sample-barcoded 5' primer and a J-beta primer mix, a second PCR proceeded for about 6 to 11 cycles. In TCRdb, the 5' RACE reads were re-called with MiXCR into one record per CDR3 protein. The table has approximately 1.5 million distinct CDR3 sequences, approximately 43% seen once. The sequenced sample was blood. The source is a woman younger than 35 in good health.

The rearrangement uses TRBV10-3 and TRBJ2-5; D is possibly TRBD2 (6 bases). The CDR3 loop spans 14 amino acids. With 8 bases removed from V and 1 base from J, the gap between germline ends came to 14 bases. CDR1 and CDR2 (germline): ENHRY, SYGVKD. DNA for the CDR3: TGTGCCATCGGCGGGACGGCCTCCCAAGAGACCCAGTACTTC. It yields the protein CAIGGTASQETQYF.

In its sample, this clonotype was seen a few times. The CDR3 coding sequence is TGCGCCAGCAGTCTTTTGCGAGGCAATGAGCAGTACTTC. Translated: CASSLLRGNEQYF. This chain links TRBV4-3 with TRBJ2-7; D unclear. Trimming cost V 6 bases and J 7 bases, with 16 bases left between them. The CDR3 consists of 13 residues. Germline V gene lookup returns CDR1 LGHNA and CDR2 YSLEER.

J is TRBJ1-6 and V is TRBV4-1; D possibly corresponds to TRBD1 (5 bases). The CDR3 is made up of 15 amino acids. The germline V and J ends were trimmed by 0 bases and 5 bases, with 8 bases remaining between them. The germline CDR1 and CDR2 sequences are MGHRA and YSYEKL. The CDR3 nucleotides read TGCGCCAGCAGCCAAGACAGGGCCCATAATTCACCCCTCCACTTT. Its translation: CASSQDRAHNSPLHF.

This clonotype was found many times. V usage is TRBV13 and J usage is TRBJ2-6; no firm D call. CDR1 is PRHDT, CDR2 FYEKMQ, per germline (reference sequence). Between the trimmed V and J ends, which lost 5 bases and 0 bases, there was a span of 8 bases. The CDR3 extends over 15 amino acids. The CDR3 is CASSPSLSGANVLTF. The CDR3 DNA is TGTGCCAGCAGCCCGTCACTCTCTGGGGCCAACGTCCTGACTTTC.

The V and J genes are TRBV3-1 and TRBJ1-1; D not resolved. The CDR3 is 14 amino acids. Trimming removed 7 bases at V and 1 base at J, with 13 bases between. CDR1 is LGHDT and CDR2 is YNNKEL in the germline V gene (reference sequence). The CDR3, as DNA: TGTGCCAGCACCCGCAGTCCGGGGAACACTGAAGCTTTCTTT. Translation gives CASTRSPGNTEAFF.

The chain recombines TRBV20-1 with TRBJ2-5, with D perhaps matching TRBD1 (6 bases). Germline lookup yields CDR1 DFQATT and CDR2 SNEGSKA (reference sequence). V shed 2 bases and J shed 4 bases, with 8 bases lying between them. The CDR3 runs to 12 residues. The CDR3 sequence: CSARSGVETQYF. The DNA for the CDR3 is TGCAGTGCTAGATCAGGGGTAGAGACCCAGTACTTC.

V gene TRBV2 combines with J gene TRBJ1-4; D is uncertain. The germline V gene encodes CDR1 SNHLY and CDR2 FYNNEI. The CDR3 loop spans 14 amino acids. Trimming left V 7 bases short and J 0 bases short, with 9 bases between. CDR3 sequence: CASKAGPTNEKLFF. CDR3 nucleotides: TGTGCCAGCAAGGCAGGCCCAACTAATGAAAAACTGTTTTTT.

This clonotype turned up a few times. The chain couples TRBV2 to TRBJ1-4; 7 bases are shared with TRBD1. Losses at the gene ends were 1 base for V and 8 bases for J; bases not matched to a gene: 4. The CDR3 is 14 amino acids. CDR1 is SNHLY and CDR2 is FYNNEI in the germline V gene. CDR3 protein: CASSEETGWEKLFF. DNA of the CDR3: TGTGCCAGCAGTGAAGAGACAGGGTGGGAAAAACTGTTTTTT.

This clonotype showed up many times. The V gene is TRBV25-1, the J gene TRBJ2-5, with 9 bases that match TRBD2. J gave up 5 bases and V 1 base, and 5 bases lay outside the gene matches. CDR1 MGHDK and CDR2 SYGVNS come from the germline V gene. The length of the CDR3 is 15 residues. The CDR3 loop is CASSESSGMVETQYF. The DNA for the CDR3 is TGTGCCAGCAGTGAATCTAGCGGGATGGTTGAGACCCAGTACTTC.

This clonotype was detected a few times. This chain links TRBV7-3 with TRBJ2-4; D unresolved. Germline lookup yields CDR1 SGHTA and CDR2 FQGTGA. Trimming removed 2 bases from V and 6 bases from J, with 11 bases in between. CDR3 length equals 14 residues. In nucleotides, the CDR3 is TGTGCCAGCAGCTTATCAGTTACGGGAAACATTCAGTACTTC. This codes for CASSLSVTGNIQYF.

This clonotype was counted only a few times. V usage is TRBV27 and J usage is TRBJ2-5, with 7 bases identical to TRBD2. CDR3 length: 14 amino acids. CDR1 MNHEY and CDR2 SMNVEV come from the germline V gene (reference sequence). V dropped 9 bases and J dropped 0; count of bases not matched to a gene: 7. CDR3 sequence reads: CASHSGMYQETQYF. The CDR3 region has the DNA TGTGCCAGTCACAGCGGGATGTACCAAGAGACCCAGTACTTC.

This chain uses TRBV7-8 with TRBJ1-4; D not resolved. This CDR3 spans 14 amino acids. From germline, CDR1 is SGHVS and CDR2 FQNEAQ. V lost 5 bases to trimming and J lost 5 bases, with 12 bases between them. Here the CDR3 reads CASSRGPRNEKLFF. The CDR3 DNA is TGTGCCAGCAGCCGCGGACCGCGAAATGAAAAACTGTTTTTT.

The V and J genes are TRBV24-1 and TRBJ2-1; TRBD2 might be the D (5 bases). This CDR3 comprises 15 residues. V gave up 4 bases and J gave up 8 bases, with 17 bases separating them. Germline CDR1 KGHDR, CDR2 SFDVKD. The CDR3 DNA is TGTGCCACCAGTGACCATAGCGCACCCCCGGATGAGCAGTTCTTC. Protein sequence: CATSDHSAPPDEQFF.

This clonotype was seen more than once but under ten times. This chain connects TRBV7-3 to TRBJ2-6; D call uncertain. The CDR3 covers 17 residues. Looked up from germline, CDR1 is SGHTA and CDR2 is FQGTGA. Trimming took off 0 bases at V and 0 bases at J, with 9 bases between the two ends. CDR3 coding DNA: TGTGCCAGCAGCTTAACGGCGCGGCTCTCTGGGGCCAACGTCCTGACTTTC. Amino acids: CASSLTARLSGANVLTF.

This chain links TRBV30 with TRBJ2-7; D uncertain. Trimming stripped 3 bases from V and 2 bases from J, with 17 bases between. Germline-derived CDR1 and CDR2 are GTSNPN and SVGIG (reference sequence). This CDR3 spans 15 amino acids. The CDR3: CAWRARTIGPYEQYF. In DNA form, the CDR3 reads TGTGCCTGGAGAGCGCGAACGATTGGGCCCTACGAGCAGTACTTC.

This rearrangement joins TRBV4-2 to TRBJ2-3, with 7 bases that match TRBD2. CDR1 and CDR2 (germline): LGHNA, YNFKEQ. CDR3 length: 17 amino acids. V dropped 2 bases and J dropped 5; count of bases not matched to a gene: 13. The CDR3 sequence is CASSQSASNLAGDTQYF. The CDR3 bases are TGTGCCAGCAGCCAATCGGCTAGCAACTTAGCGGGAGATACGCAGTATTTT.

This clonotype was recorded many times. The chain has TRBV20-1 and TRBJ2-1, with D perhaps matching TRBD2 (6 bases). In germline, CDR1 is DFQATT, CDR2 SNEGSKA (reference sequence). The CDR3 is 12 residues long. V was pared by 7 bases and J by 4 bases, with 11 bases between. The CDR3 coding sequence is TGCAGTGTGGCTAGCGCATACAATGAGCAGTTCTTC. Translating it yields CSVASAYNEQFF.

The chain couples TRBV7-8 to TRBJ2-7; D may be TRBD2 (5 bases). The CDR3 is 15 residues long. The V and J ends lost 3 bases and 0 bases respectively, with 12 bases between them. In germline, CDR1 is SGHVS, CDR2 FQNEAQ. As DNA, the CDR3 is TGTGCCAGCAGCTTCCGCGGGCCCCTCTCCTACGAGCAGTACTTC. This sequence encodes CASSFRGPLSYEQYF.